This TCR beta chain was sequenced for a study of cytomegalovirus exposure and HLA in healthy donors. The primer mix had 60 Vbeta and 13 Jbeta primers. Sequencing used immunoSEQ multiplex PCR; TCRdb keeps in-frame clones, though not all of them. In the table there are around 130,000 clones, approximately 69% of which are singletons. Overall study results and limits: No immune exposure information besides CMV serostatus was available. Owing to their indistinguishability, certain V segments, notably TRBV6-2 and TRBV6-3, were excluded.

The V and J ends lost 2 bases and 4 bases, in that order; junction bases with no gene match: 6. The CDR3 spans 16 residues. Per the germline V gene, CDR1 is SGDLS and CDR2 is YYNGEE. Concerning this clone: Its specificity is unknown.

Sequencing was done on a sample of PBMCs. This chain uses TRBV9 with TRBJ2-3; 11 nucleotides agree with TRBD1. The sequence was obtained from a man aged 35-49 years in good health and CMV-seropositive. This chain's CDR3 is CASSVRKDRGPDTQYF. The DNA of the CDR3 is TGTGCCAGCAGCGTCCGAAAGGACAGGGGGCCAGATACGCAGTATTTT. The full variable domain, in which reference TRBV9 and TRBJ2-3 provide the parts outside the CDR3, is DSGVTQTPKHLITATGQRVTLRCSPRSGDLSVYWYQQSLDQGLQFLIQYYNGEERAKGNILERFSAQQFPDLHSELNLSSLELGDSALYFCASSVRKDRGPDTQYFGPGTRLTVL.